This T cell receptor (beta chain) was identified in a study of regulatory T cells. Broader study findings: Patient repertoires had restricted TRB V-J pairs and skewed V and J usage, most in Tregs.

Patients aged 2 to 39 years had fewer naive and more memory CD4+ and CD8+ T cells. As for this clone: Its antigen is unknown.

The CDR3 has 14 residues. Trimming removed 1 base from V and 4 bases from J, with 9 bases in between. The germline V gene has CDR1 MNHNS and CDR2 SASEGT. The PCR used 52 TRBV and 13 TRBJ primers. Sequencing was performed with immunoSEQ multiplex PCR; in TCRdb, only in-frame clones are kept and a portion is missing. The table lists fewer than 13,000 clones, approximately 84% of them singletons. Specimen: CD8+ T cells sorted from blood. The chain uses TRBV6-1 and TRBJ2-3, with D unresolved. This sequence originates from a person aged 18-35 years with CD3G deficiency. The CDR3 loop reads CASSEGSISDTQYF. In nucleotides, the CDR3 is TGTGCCAGCAGTGAAGGTAGCATTTCAGATACGCAGTATTTT.